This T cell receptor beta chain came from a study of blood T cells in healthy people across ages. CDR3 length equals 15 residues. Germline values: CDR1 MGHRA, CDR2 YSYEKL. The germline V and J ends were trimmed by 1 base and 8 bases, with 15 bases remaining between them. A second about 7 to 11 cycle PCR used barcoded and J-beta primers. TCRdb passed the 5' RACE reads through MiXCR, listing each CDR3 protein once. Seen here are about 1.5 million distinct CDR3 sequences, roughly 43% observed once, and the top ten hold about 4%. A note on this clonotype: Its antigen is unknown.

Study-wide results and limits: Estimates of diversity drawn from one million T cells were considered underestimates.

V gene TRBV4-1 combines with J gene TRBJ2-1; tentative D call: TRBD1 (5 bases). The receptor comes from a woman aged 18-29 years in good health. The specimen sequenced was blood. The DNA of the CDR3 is TGCGCCAGCAGCCAAGTTATCGACAGAATCCATGAGCAGTTCTTC. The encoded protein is CASSQVIDRIHEQFF.